This passage covers 18 T cell receptor beta chains from one sample sequenced in a study of CXCR3-negative and CXCR3-positive naive CD8 T cells. Study results and caveats: More hydrophobic TRB CDR3s were found in CXCR3-positive naive cells than in CXCR3-negative naive cells.

The antigens these receptors bind are not known. UMI-tagged TRB cDNA libraries were built via 5' RACE. TCRdb re-called the 5' RACE reads and catalogs CDR3 proteins one per entry, DNA excluded. The sample's table shows approximately 120,000 distinct CDR3 sequences. Sample: naive CXCR3+ CD8+ T cells from blood. Subset in this sample: CD45RO-CCR7+CD27+CD95- naive CD8+ T cells expressing CXCR3 (TNR3+). The receptors here all came from a human donor in good health. Some clones in this sample may be carry-over from other donors' samples.

This chain links TRBV15 with TRBJ2-1; there is no DNA to check the TCRdb D call of TRBD2. The CDR3 runs 15 residues. In germline, CDR1 is LNHNV, CDR2 YYDKDF (reference sequence). The CDR3 sequence is CATSPTSGTYNEQSF.

This chain links TRBV6-2 or TRBV6-3 with TRBJ2-1. Germline lookup yields CDR1 MNHEY and CDR2 SVGEGT. This CDR3 spans 16 amino acids. CDR3 protein: CASRSMVYSRYNEQFF.

V usage is TRBV5-1 and J usage is TRBJ1-1. The germline V gene has CDR1 SGHRS and CDR2 YFSETQ. This CDR3 region has 13 residues. The CDR3 sequence is CASSPVGYTEAFF.

The V and J genes are TRBV29-1 and TRBJ1-1; TCRdb calls TRBD1, which cannot be checked without DNA. Per germline, CDR1 SQVTM and CDR2 ANQGSEA. CDR3 length equals 14 residues. The CDR3 is CSVVLTGINTEAFF.

The chain couples TRBV9 to TRBJ2-7. The CDR3 totals 14 residues. CDR1 and CDR2 (germline): SGDLS, YYNGEE. The chain's CDR3 is CASSVADSPYEQYF.

V usage is TRBV7-9 and J usage is TRBJ1-2; no DNA is available, so the TRBD1 call from TCRdb remains unchecked. The germline V gene encodes CDR1 SEHNR and CDR2 FQNEAQ (reference sequence). CDR3 length: 16 residues. The CDR3 here is CASSRTLGGSTYGYTF.

The V call is TRBV20-1, the J call TRBJ2-7; TCRdb reports TRBD1, a call that lacks DNA to check it against. CDR1 and CDR2 (germline): DFQATT, SNEGSKA (reference sequence). The CDR3 runs 17 residues. This CDR3 is CSARDTSGGFSSYEQYF.

The CDR3 protein is CASSLTTGTEAFF. V is TRBV7-3 and J is TRBJ1-1; TCRdb returns TRBD1, unconfirmable since there is no DNA. The CDR3 consists of 13 residues. CDR1 is SGHTA, CDR2 FQGTGA, per germline.

The J gene is TRBJ2-7, the V gene TRBV7-9; TCRdb's D gene call, TRBD2, goes unchecked for lack of DNA. The CDR3 runs 17 residues. The V gene's germline CDR1 is SEHNR and CDR2 FQNEAQ (reference sequence). CDR3 sequence reads: CASSASVAGPSSYEQYF.

This chain joins TRBV27 and TRBJ2-7; the TRBD1 assignment by TCRdb is unverifiable without DNA. CDR3 size: 15 residues. In germline, CDR1 is MNHEY, CDR2 SMNVEV (reference sequence). This CDR3 reads CASSYVGGGVYEQYF.

This chain uses TRBV12-3 or TRBV12-4 with TRBJ2-7. The CDR3 is made up of 13 amino acids. CDR3 loop: CASSLADRWEQYF.

The rearrangement uses TRBV15 and TRBJ2-7; TCRdb proposes TRBD1, but this gene call is untestable without DNA. Per germline, CDR1 LNHNV and CDR2 YYDKDF (reference sequence). The CDR3 extends over 15 amino acids. CDR3 amino acids: CATSSFGTLPNEQYF.

The J gene is TRBJ2-7, the V gene TRBV4-3; without DNA, the TCRdb call of TRBD1 cannot be checked. This CDR3 is 17 amino acids long. Germline-derived CDR1 and CDR2 are LGHNA and YSLEER. CDR3: CASSQHRGRLSSYEQYF.

V usage is TRBV4-1 and J usage is TRBJ2-7. There are 16 residues in the CDR3. Germline loops: CDR1 MGHRA, CDR2 YSYEKL. The CDR3: CASSQGWSWGNDEQYF.

This sequence joins TRBV7-9 and TRBJ2-1; the D gene TCRdb calls, TRBD2, cannot be checked with no DNA. Germline values: CDR1 SEHNR, CDR2 FQNEAQ (reference sequence). The length of the CDR3 is 14 residues. This CDR3 is CASSSPEGPNEQFF.

The chain combines TRBV11-2 with TRBJ2-1; there is no DNA to check the TCRdb D call of TRBD2. This CDR3 comprises 17 residues. CDR1 is SGHAT, CDR2 FQNNGV, per germline. The CDR3 sequence: CASSPRRLGSSYNEQFF.

The V call is TRBV28, the J call TRBJ1-5. The CDR3 spans 14 residues. Looked up from germline, CDR1 is MDHEN and CDR2 is SYDVKM. CDR3 residues: CASSLRGYWQPQHF.

The genes are TRBV6-6 and TRBJ2-3; TCRdb names TRBD2, which stays unverified in the absence of DNA. The CDR3 is made up of 15 amino acids. CDR1 is MNHNY and CDR2 is SVGAGI in the germline V gene (reference sequence). CDR3 loop: CASNVAGGGTDTQYF.